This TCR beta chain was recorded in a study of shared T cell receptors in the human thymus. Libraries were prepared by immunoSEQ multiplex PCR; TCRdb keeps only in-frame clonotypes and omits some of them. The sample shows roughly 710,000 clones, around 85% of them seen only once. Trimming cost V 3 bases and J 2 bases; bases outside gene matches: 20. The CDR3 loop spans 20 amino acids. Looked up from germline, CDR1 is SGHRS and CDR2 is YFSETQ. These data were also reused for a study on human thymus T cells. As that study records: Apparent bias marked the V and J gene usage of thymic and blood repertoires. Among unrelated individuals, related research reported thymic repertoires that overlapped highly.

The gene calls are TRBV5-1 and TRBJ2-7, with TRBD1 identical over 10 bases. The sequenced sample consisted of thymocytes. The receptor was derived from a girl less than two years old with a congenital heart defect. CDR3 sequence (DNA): TGCGCCAGCAGCTCGCGGAGCTGGACAGGGGGAATCTCAACACCCTACGAGCAGTACTTC. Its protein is CASSSRSWTGGISTPYEQYF.